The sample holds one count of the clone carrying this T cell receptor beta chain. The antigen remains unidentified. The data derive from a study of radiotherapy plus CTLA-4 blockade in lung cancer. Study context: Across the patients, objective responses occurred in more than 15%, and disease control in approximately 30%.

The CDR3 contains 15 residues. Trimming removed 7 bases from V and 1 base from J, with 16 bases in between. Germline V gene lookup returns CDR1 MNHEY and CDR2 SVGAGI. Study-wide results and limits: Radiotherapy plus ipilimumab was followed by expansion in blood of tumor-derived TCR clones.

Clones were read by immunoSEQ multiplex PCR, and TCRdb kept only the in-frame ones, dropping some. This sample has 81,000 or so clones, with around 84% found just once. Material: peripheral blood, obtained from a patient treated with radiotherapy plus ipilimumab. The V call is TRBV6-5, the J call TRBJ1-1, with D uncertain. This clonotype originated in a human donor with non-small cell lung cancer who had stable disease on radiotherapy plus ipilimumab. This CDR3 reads CASTEGRAWNTEAFF. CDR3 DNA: TGTGCCAGCACCGAAGGAAGGGCGTGGAACACTGAAGCTTTCTTT.